This T cell receptor (beta chain) stems from a study of early T cells in non-severe SARS-CoV-2 infection. Whole-study context: It was bulk RNA from unsorted whole blood that was sequenced, and the chains were unpaired. Study conclusions and caveats: The study's VDJdb matching favored anti-spike CD8 responses and missed private and CD4 specificities.

Of note for this clonotype: Its specificity is not known.

Each single cDNA molecule received a unique molecular identifier. TCRdb redid the calling of the 5' RACE reads with MiXCR, one entry per CDR3 protein. The sample includes over 55,000 distinct CDR3 sequences, roughly 7.7% of them seen just once. The germline V gene encodes CDR1 MDHEN and CDR2 SYDVKM. Trimming cost V 7 bases and J 5 bases; bases outside gene matches: 7. The CDR3 length is 14 residues. The sample comprised whole blood. The J gene is TRBJ2-4, the V gene TRBV28, with TRBD1 matching 8 bases. The clonotype comes from an adult who was a healthcare worker with PCR-confirmed SARS-CoV-2 infection or an uninfected control (not recorded which). In DNA form, the CDR3 reads TGTGCCAGCAACGACGACAGGGGACAAAACATTCAGTACTTC. Translating gives CASNDDRGQNIQYF.